Listed here is a single TCR beta chain. This record belongs to a study of blood T cell repertoires in COVID-19. Study overall: Samples representing acute and convalescent COVID-19 were sourced from the United States, Italy and Spain.

The CDR3 consists of 13 residues. The germline V and J ends were trimmed by 3 bases and 6 bases, with 9 bases remaining between them. Germline loops: CDR1 LNHDA, CDR2 SQIVND (reference sequence). Libraries were prepared by immunoSEQ multiplex PCR; TCRdb keeps only in-frame clonotypes and omits some of them. The sample has 75,000 to 95,000 clones, 79% seen once. This TCR derives from a woman older than 75 with active or convalescent COVID-19. The sample comprised peripheral blood. V and J are TRBV19 and TRBJ1-5, with a possible D match to TRBD1 (5 bases). In DNA form, the CDR3 reads TGTGCCAGTAGTATTCGGGGGTCTCAGCCCCAGCATTTT. Residues: CASSIRGSQPQHF.